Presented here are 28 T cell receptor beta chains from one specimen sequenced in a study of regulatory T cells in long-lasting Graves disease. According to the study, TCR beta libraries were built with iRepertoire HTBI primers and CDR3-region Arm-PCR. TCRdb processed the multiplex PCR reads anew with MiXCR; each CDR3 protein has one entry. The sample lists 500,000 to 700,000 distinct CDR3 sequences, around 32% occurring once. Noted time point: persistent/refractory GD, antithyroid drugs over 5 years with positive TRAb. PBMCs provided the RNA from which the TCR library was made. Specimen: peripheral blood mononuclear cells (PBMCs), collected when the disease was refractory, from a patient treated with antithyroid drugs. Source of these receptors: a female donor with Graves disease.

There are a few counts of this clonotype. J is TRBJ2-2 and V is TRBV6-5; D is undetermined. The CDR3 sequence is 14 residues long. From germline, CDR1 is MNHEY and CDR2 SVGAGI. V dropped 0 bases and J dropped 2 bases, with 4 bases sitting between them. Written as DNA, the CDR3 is TGTGCCAGCAGTTACTCGCTCAACACCGGGGAGCTGTTTTTT. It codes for CASSYSLNTGELFF.

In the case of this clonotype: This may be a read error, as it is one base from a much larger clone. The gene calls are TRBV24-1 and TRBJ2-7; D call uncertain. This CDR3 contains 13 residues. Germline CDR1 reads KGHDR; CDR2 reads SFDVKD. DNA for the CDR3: TGTGCCACCAGTAGGCATAGCTCCCACGAGCAGTACTTC. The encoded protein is CATSRHSSHEQYF.

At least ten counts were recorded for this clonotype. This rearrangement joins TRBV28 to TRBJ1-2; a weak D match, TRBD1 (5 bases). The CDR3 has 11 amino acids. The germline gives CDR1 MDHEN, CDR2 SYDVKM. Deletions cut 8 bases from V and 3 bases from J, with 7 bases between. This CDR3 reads CASPGDYGYTF. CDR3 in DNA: TGTGCCAGCCCGGGGGACTATGGCTACACCTTC.

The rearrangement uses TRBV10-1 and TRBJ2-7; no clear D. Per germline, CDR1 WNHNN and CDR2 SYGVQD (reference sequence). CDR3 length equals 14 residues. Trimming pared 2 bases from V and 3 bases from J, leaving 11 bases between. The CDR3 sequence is CASSEGRYDYEQYF. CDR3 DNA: TGCGCCAGCAGTGAGGGCAGGTACGACTACGAGCAGTACTTC.

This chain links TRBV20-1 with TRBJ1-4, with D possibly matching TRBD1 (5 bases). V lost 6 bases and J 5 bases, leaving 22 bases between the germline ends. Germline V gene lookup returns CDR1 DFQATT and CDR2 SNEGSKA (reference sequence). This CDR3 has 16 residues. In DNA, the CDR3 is TGCAGTGCCCGTCCCCCACTTGGGGGAGCCAATGAAAAACTGTTTTTT. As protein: CSARPPLGGANEKLFF.

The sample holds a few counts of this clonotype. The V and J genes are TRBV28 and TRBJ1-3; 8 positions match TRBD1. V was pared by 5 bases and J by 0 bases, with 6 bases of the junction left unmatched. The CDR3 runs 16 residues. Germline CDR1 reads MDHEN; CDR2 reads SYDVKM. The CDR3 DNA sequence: TGTGCCAGCAGTGTCGGACAGGGCATCTCTGGAAACACCATATATTTT. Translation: CASSVGQGISGNTIYF.

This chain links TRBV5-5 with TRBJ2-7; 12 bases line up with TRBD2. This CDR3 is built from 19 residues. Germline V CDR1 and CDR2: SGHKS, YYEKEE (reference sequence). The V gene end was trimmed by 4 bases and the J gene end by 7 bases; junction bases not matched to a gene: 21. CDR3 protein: CASSPRPPVTSGGPVEQYF. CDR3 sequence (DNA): TGTGCCAGCAGCCCGAGGCCCCCGGTAACTAGCGGGGGGCCGGTGGAGCAGTACTTC.

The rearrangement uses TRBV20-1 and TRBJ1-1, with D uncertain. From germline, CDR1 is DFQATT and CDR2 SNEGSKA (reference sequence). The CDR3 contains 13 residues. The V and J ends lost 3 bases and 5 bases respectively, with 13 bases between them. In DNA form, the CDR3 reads TGCAGTGCTAGTCAGGTTTTCGGGACTGAAGCTTTCTTT. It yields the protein CSASQVFGTEAFF.

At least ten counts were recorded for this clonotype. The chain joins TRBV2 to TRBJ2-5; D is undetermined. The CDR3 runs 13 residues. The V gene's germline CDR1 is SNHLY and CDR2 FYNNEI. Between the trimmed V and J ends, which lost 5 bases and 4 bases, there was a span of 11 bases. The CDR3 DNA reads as TGTGCCAGCAGTCCTAGAATGGGAGAGACCCAGTACTTC. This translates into CASSPRMGETQYF.

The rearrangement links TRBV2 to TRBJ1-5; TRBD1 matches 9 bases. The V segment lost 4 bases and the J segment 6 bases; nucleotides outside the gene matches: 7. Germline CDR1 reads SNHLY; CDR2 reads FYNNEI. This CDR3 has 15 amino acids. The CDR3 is CASSGGTGSSQPQHF. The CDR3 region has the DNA TGTGCCAGCAGTGGGGGGACAGGGTCATCTCAGCCCCAGCATTTT.

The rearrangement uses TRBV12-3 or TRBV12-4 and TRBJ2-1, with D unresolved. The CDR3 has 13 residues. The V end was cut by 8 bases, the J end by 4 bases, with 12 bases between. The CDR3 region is CASRLPVYNEQFF. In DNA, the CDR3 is TGTGCCAGCCGACTGCCAGTATACAATGAGCAGTTCTTC.

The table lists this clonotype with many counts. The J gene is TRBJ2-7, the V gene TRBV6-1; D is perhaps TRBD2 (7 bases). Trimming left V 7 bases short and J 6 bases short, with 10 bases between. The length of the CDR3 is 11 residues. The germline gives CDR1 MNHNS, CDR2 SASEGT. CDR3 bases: TGTGCCAGCACTGGGGGGGCCGAGCAGTACTTC. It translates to CASTGGAEQYF.

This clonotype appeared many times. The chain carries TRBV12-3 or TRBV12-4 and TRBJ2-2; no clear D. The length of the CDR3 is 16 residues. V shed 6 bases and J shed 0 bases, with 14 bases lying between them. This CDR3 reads CASSPTLRANTGELFF. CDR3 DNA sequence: TGTGCCAGCAGCCCAACCCTACGTGCGAACACCGGGGAGCTGTTTTTT.

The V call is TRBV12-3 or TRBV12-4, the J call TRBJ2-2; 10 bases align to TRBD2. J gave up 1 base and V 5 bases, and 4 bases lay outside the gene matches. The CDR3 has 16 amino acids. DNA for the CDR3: TGTGCCAGCAGTGCTAGCGGGAGTTTGAACACCGGGGAGCTGTTTTTT. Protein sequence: CASSASGSLNTGELFF.

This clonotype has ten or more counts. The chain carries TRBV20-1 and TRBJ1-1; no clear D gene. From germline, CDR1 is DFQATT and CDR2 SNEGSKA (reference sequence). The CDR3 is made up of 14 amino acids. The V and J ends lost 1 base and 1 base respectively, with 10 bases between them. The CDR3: CSARVALSNTEAFF. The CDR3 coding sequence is TGCAGTGCTAGAGTGGCGCTTTCGAACACTGAAGCTTTCTTT.

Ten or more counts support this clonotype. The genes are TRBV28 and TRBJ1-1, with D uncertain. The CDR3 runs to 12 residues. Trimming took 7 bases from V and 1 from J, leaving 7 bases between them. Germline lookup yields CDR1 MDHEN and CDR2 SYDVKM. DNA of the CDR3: TGTGCCAGCACCCCGGGGAACACTGAAGCTTTCTTT. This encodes CASTPGNTEAFF.

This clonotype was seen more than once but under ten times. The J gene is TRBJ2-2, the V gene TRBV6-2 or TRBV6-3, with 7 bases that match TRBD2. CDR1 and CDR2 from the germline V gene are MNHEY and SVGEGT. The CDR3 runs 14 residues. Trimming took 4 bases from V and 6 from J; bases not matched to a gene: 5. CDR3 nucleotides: TGTGCCAGCAGTTTCCTCGGACTAGCCGGGGAGCTGTTTTTT. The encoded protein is CASSFLGLAGELFF.

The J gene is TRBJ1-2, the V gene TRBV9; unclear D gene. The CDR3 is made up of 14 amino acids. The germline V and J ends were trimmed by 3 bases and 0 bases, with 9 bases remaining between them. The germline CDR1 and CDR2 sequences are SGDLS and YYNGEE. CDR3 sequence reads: CASSGTVANYGYTF. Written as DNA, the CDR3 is TGTGCCAGCAGCGGTACCGTCGCTAACTATGGCTACACCTTC.

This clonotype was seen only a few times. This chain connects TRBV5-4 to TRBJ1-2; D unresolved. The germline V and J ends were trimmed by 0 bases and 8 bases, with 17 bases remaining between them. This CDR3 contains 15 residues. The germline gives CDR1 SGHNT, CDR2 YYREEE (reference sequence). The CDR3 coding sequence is TGTGCCAGCAGCTTGGGGCAGGTGCAACGTCGAGGCTACACCTTC. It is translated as CASSLGQVQRRGYTF. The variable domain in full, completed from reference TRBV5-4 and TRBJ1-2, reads ETGVTQSPTHLIKTRGQQVTLRCSSQSGHNTVSWYQQALGQGPQFIFQYYREEENGRGNFPPRFSGLQFPNYSSELNVNALELDDSALYLCASSLGQVQRRGYTFGSGTRLTVV.

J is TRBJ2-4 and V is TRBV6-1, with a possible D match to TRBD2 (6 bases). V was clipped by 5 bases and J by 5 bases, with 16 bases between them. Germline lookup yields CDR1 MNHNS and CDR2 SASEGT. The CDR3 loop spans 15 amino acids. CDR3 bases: TGTGCCAGCAGTAGCCCCGGGACTCCGGAAAACATTCAGTACTTC. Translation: CASSSPGTPENIQYF.

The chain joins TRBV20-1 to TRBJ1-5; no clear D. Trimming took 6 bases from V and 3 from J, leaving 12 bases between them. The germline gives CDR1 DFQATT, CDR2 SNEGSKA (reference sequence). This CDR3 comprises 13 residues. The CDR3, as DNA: TGCAGTGCCTCAAGGTCCATCAATCAGCCCCAGCATTTT. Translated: CSASRSINQPQHF.

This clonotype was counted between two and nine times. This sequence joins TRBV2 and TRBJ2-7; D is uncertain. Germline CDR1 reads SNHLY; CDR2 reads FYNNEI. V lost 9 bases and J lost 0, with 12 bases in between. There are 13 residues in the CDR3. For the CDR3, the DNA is TGTGCCAGTTTTGCGGAAACCTCCTACGAGCAGTACTTC. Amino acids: CASFAETSYEQYF.

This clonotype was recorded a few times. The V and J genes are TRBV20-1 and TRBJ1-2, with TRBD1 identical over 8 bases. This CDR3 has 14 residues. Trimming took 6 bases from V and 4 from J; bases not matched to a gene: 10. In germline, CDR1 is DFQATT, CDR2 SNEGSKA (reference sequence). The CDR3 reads CSARSGQGSYGYTF. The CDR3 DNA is TGCAGTGCCAGGAGCGGACAGGGCTCCTATGGCTACACCTTC.

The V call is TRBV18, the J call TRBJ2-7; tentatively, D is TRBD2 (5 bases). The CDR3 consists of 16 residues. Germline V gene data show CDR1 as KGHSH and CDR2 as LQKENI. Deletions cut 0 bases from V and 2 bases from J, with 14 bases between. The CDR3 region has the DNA TGTGCCAGCTCACCACCTAACCGGGAACCTACCTACGAGCAGTACTTC. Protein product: CASSPPNREPTYEQYF.

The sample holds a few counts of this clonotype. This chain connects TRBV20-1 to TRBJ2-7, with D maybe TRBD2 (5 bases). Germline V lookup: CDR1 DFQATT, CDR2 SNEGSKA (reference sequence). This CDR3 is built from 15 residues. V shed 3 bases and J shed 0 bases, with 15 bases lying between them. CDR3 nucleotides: TGCAGTGCTAGCGACCGGGCTCGGGGCTCCTACGAGCAGTACTTC. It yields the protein CSASDRARGSYEQYF.

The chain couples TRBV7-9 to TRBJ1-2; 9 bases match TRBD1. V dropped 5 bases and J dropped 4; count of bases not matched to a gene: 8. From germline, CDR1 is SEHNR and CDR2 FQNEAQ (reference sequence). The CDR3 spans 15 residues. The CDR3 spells CASSQAGQGGYGYTF. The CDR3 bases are TGTGCCAGCAGCCAGGCGGGACAGGGCGGCTATGGCTACACCTTC. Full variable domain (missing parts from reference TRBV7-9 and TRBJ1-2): DTGVSQNPRHKITKRGQNVTFRCDPISEHNRLYWYRQTLGQGPEFLTYFQNEAQLEKSRLLSDRFSAERPKGSFSTLEIQRTEQGDSAMYLCASSQAGQGGYGYTFGSGTRLTVV.

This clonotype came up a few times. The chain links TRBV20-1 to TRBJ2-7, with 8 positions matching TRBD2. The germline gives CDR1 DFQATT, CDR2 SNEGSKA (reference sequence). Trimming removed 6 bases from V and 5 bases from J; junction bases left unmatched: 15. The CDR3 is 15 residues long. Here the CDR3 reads CSAPPQTGGINEQYF. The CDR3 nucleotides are TGCAGTGCCCCTCCCCAGACGGGAGGGATCAACGAGCAGTACTTC.

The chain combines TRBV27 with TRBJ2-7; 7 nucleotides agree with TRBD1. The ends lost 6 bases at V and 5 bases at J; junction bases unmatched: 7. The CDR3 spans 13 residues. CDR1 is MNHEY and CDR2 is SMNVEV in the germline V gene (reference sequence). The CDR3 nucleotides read TGTGCCAGCAGACACGACAGGGACCACGAGCAGTACTTC. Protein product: CASRHDRDHEQYF.